A selection of T cell receptor beta chains follows, all from one sample in a study of T cells in tuberculosis. Produced via immunoSEQ multiplex PCR; TCRdb's table is partial and in-frame only. The sample carries 30,000 to 40,000 clones, under 98% recorded once. Source material: PBMCs. The source is a donor between 10 and 35 years old with latent tuberculosis or without tuberculosis infection. The CDR3 runs from the conserved cysteine through the conserved F or W. Each record gives: J gene, CDR3 length, V gene, CDR3 protein.

j_call: TRBJ2-5
cdr3_length: 17
v_call: TRBV4-2
cdr3_aa: CASSPSRGGSTQETQYF

j_call: TRBJ1-2
cdr3_length: 15
v_call: TRBV29-1
cdr3_aa: CSVAPLRQGFYGYTF

j_call: TRBJ1-3
cdr3_length: 14
v_call: TRBV19
cdr3_aa: CASTGGTSGNTIYF

j_call: TRBJ2-7
cdr3_length: 13
v_call: TRBV6-6
cdr3_aa: CASSYGTNYEQYF

j_call: TRBJ2-3
cdr3_length: 14
v_call: TRBV9
cdr3_aa: CASTRSTGTDTQYF

j_call: TRBJ2-4
cdr3_length: 17
v_call: TRBV5-6
cdr3_aa: CASSLGYSGLAKNIQYF

j_call: TRBJ2-7
cdr3_length: 13
v_call: TRBV6-6
cdr3_aa: CATGTGGPYEQYF

j_call: TRBJ2-2
cdr3_length: 14
v_call: TRBV13
cdr3_aa: CASSRGLVSGELFF

j_call: TRBJ1-2
cdr3_length: 14
v_call: TRBV6-5
cdr3_aa: CASRLRTGSRGYTF

j_call: TRBJ2-3
cdr3_length: 17
v_call: TRBV27
cdr3_aa: CASSRTPGQTRRDTQYF

j_call: TRBJ2-7
cdr3_length: 15
v_call: TRBV6-5
cdr3_aa: CASSYSAGPTYEQYF

j_call: TRBJ2-5
cdr3_length: 15
v_call: TRBV9
cdr3_aa: CASSPLGRGQETQYF

j_call: TRBJ2-1
cdr3_length: 15
v_call: TRBV18
cdr3_aa: CASSPPGGPHNEQFF

j_call: TRBJ1-5
cdr3_length: 12
v_call: TRBV6-6
cdr3_aa: CASVSGHQPQHF

j_call: TRBJ1-3
cdr3_length: 18
v_call: TRBV30
cdr3_aa: CAWSVHPPTSPGGNTIYF

j_call: TRBJ1-1
cdr3_length: 12
v_call: TRBV2
cdr3_aa: CASRRVGTEAFF

j_call: TRBJ2-7
cdr3_length: 17
v_call: TRBV10-3
cdr3_aa: CAISEMGVRSSSYEQYF

j_call: TRBJ2-5
cdr3_length: 15
v_call: TRBV27
cdr3_aa: CASSSYLAGQETQYF

j_call: TRBJ2-6
cdr3_length: 15
v_call: TRBV5-1
cdr3_aa: CASSAGSSGANVLTF

j_call: TRBJ1-2
cdr3_length: 13
v_call: TRBV5-1
cdr3_aa: CASSLKQDIGYTF

j_call: TRBJ2-3
cdr3_length: 12
v_call: TRBV30
cdr3_aa: CAWSGAGGTQYF

j_call: TRBJ1-1
cdr3_length: 16
v_call: TRBV27
cdr3_aa: CASSLSAGSGGTEAFF

j_call: TRBJ2-3
cdr3_length: 14
v_call: TRBV5-1
cdr3_aa: CASSAVAGEDTQYF

j_call: TRBJ2-7
cdr3_length: 17
v_call: TRBV5-5
cdr3_aa: CASSLSGTSGSSYEQYF

j_call: TRBJ1-2
cdr3_length: 15
v_call: TRBV25-1
cdr3_aa: CASSPDSAFNYGYTF

j_call: TRBJ2-7
cdr3_length: 12
v_call: TRBV2
cdr3_aa: CASREQGWEQYF

j_call: TRBJ2-7
cdr3_length: 13
v_call: TRBV18
cdr3_aa: CASSPDTEYEQYF

j_call: TRBJ1-1
cdr3_length: 15
v_call: TRBV7-3
cdr3_aa: CASSLTGTGITEAFF

j_call: TRBJ2-6
cdr3_length: 16
v_call: TRBV9
cdr3_aa: CASSVRGPSGANVLTF

j_call: TRBJ2-2
cdr3_length: 16
v_call: TRBV5-1
cdr3_aa: CASSLIGGGRTGELFF

j_call: TRBJ1-4
cdr3_length: 12
v_call: TRBV30
cdr3_aa: CAWSRTGGELFF

j_call: TRBJ2-1
cdr3_length: 13
v_call: TRBV9
cdr3_aa: CASSGDEDNEQFF

j_call: TRBJ1-2
cdr3_length: 13
v_call: TRBV6-5
cdr3_aa: CASSYGSRWGYTF

j_call: TRBJ2-4
cdr3_length: 14
v_call: TRBV2
cdr3_aa: CASGTSGPGNIQYF

j_call: TRBJ2-3
cdr3_length: 15
v_call: TRBV5-1
cdr3_aa: CASRTPDSSTDTQYF

j_call: TRBJ2-1
cdr3_length: 14
v_call: TRBV9
cdr3_aa: CASSVHTVDNEQFF

j_call: TRBJ2-2
cdr3_length: 15
v_call: TRBV7-2
cdr3_aa: CASSTRQTNTGELFF

j_call: TRBJ1-2
cdr3_length: 13
v_call: TRBV5-8
cdr3_aa: CASSPTANYGYTF

j_call: TRBJ1-1
cdr3_length: 13
v_call: TRBV30
cdr3_aa: CAWSVSGGAEAFF

j_call: TRBJ2-7
cdr3_length: 15
v_call: TRBV4-1
cdr3_aa: CASSHGPGASYEQYF

j_call: TRBJ1-1
cdr3_length: 15
v_call: TRBV5-1
cdr3_aa: CASSLARGVPSEAFF

j_call: TRBJ2-1
cdr3_length: 16
v_call: TRBV28
cdr3_aa: CASSQGGGNSYNEQFF

j_call: TRBJ1-5
cdr3_length: 12
v_call: TRBV30
cdr3_aa: CAWSRSNQPQHF

j_call: TRBJ1-2
cdr3_length: 14
v_call: TRBV29-1
cdr3_aa: CSVSGQGLFYGYTF

j_call: TRBJ2-4
cdr3_length: 15
v_call: TRBV4-1
cdr3_aa: CASSVQGQGGNIQYF

j_call: TRBJ1-5
cdr3_length: 13
v_call: TRBV5-1
cdr3_aa: CASSLVGGQPQHF

j_call: TRBJ2-7
cdr3_length: 15
v_call: TRBV10-3
cdr3_aa: CAISGAGGFTYEQYF

j_call: TRBJ1-1
cdr3_length: 15
v_call: TRBV5-1
cdr3_aa: CASSLGSGVNTEAFF

j_call: TRBJ2-7
cdr3_length: 15
v_call: TRBV11-2
cdr3_aa: CASSPRGGEFYEQYF

j_call: TRBJ2-5
cdr3_length: 16
v_call: TRBV9
cdr3_aa: CASSRRTGWGLETQYF

j_call: TRBJ2-3
cdr3_length: 14
v_call: TRBV5-6
cdr3_aa: CASSPSRGADTQYF

j_call: TRBJ1-4
cdr3_length: 14
v_call: TRBV7-2
cdr3_aa: CASSFSVANEKLFF

j_call: TRBJ2-3
cdr3_length: 12
v_call: TRBV7-9
cdr3_aa: CASSVGLGAQYF

j_call: TRBJ1-1
cdr3_length: 16
v_call: TRBV5-6
cdr3_aa: CASSPIRSGPDTEAFF

j_call: TRBJ1-2
cdr3_length: 14
v_call: TRBV5-1
cdr3_aa: CASSWTDAGLGYTF